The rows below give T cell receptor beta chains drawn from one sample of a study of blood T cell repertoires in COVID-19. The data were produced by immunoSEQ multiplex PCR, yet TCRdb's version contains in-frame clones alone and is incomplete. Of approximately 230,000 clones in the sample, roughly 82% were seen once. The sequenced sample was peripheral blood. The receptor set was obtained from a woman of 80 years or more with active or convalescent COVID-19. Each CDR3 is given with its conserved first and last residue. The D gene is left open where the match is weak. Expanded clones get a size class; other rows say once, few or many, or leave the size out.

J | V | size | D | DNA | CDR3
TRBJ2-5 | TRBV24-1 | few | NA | TGTGCCACCAGTGATCCCAACCAAGAGACCCAGTACTTC | CATSDPNQETQYF
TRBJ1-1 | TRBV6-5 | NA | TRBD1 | TGTGCCAGCAGTTTATCGGGACAGGGCAAAGCTTTCTTT | CASSLSGQGKAFF
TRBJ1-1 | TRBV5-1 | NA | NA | TGCGCCAGCTCGGTGGGCTCTGAAGCTTTCTTT | CASSVGSEAFF
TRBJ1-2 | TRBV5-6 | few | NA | TGTGCCAGCACGTTTGAGCGGAATAACTATGGCTACACCTTC | CASTFERNNYGYTF
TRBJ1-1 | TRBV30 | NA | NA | TGTGCCTTAAACAGGGAGAGCACTGAAGCTTTCTTT | CALNRESTEAFF
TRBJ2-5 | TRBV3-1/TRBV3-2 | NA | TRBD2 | TGTGCCAGCAGCTTCCCGGGACTAGCGGAAGAGACCCAGTACTTC | CASSFPGLAEETQYF
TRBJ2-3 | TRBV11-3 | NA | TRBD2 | TGTGCCAGCAGCCCACGGGGGGGGCCTCCAGATACGCAGTATTTT | CASSPRGGPPDTQYF
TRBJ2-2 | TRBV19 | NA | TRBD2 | TGTGCCAGTCGACTAGCGGGATCGAACACCGGGGAGCTGTTTTTT | CASRLAGSNTGELFF
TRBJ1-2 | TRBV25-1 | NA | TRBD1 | TGTGCCAGCAGTGGCCCGGGACAGAACTATGGCTACACCTTC | CASSGPGQNYGYTF
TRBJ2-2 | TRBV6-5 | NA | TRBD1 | TGTGCCAGCAATCCGGGACAGGGGCAAACCGGGGAGCTGTTTTTT | CASNPGQGQTGELFF
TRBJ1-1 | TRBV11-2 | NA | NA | TGTGCCAGCAGCAACAGCGTACTAGGATCGGCTTTCTTT | CASSNSVLGSAFF
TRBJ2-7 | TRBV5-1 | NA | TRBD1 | TGCGCCAGCAGCTTGGAGACAGGGAGCTACGAGCAGTACTTC | CASSLETGSYEQYF
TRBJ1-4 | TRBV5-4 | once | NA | TGTGCCAGCAGCCTCCGGGGTAACCATAATGAAAAACTGTTTTTT | CASSLRGNHNEKLFF
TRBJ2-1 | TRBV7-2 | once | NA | TGTGCCAGCAGCTTTCTAGCGCCGAATGAGCAGCTCTTC | CASSFLAPNEQLF
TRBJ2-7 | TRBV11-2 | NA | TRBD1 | TGTGCCAGCACCGTCACTGGGGGACAGGGCTACGAGCAGTACTTC | CASTVTGGQGYEQYF
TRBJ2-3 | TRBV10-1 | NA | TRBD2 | TGCGCCAGCAGTGAGTCGGGACTAGCTTCAGATACGCAGTATTTT | CASSESGLASDTQYF
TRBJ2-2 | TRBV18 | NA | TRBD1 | TGTGCCAGCTCACCTCGGACAGGGGCAGCCACCGGGGAGCTGTTTTTT | CASSPRTGAATGELFF
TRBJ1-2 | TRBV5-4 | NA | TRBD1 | TGTGCCAGCAGCCTGGACAGGAATAACTATGGCTACACCTTC | CASSLDRNNYGYTF
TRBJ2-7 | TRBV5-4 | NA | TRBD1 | TGTGCCAGCAGCACATCAACAGGGGGCTTCTACGAGCAGTACTTC | CASSTSTGGFYEQYF
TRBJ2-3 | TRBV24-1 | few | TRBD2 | TGTGCCACCAGTGATGTAAATAGCGGGAGTGGGACAGATACGCAGTATTTT | CATSDVNSGSGTDTQYF
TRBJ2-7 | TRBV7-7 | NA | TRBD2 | TGTGCTAGCAGCCAGGGACTAGCGGGAGTGAACGAGCAGTACTTC | CASSQGLAGVNEQYF
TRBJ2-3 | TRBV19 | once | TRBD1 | TGTGCCAGTAGTACCCACCGGGACAGGGGTACAGATACGCAGTATTTT | CASSTHRDRGTDTQYF
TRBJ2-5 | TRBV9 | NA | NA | TGTGCCAGCAGCGCGGGGGGCCAGCAAGAGACCCAGTACTTC | CASSAGGQQETQYF
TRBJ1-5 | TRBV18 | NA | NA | TGTGCCAGCTCACCACCACGGGTGGCGGGTAGCAATCAGCCCCAGCATTTT | CASSPPRVAGSNQPQHF
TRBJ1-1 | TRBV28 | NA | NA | TGTGCCAGCGGGGCAGGGGCTGAAGCTTTCTTT | CASGAGAEAFF
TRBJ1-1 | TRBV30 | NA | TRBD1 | TGTGCCTGGAGCAGGGGGCTGAACACTGAAGCTTTCTTT | CAWSRGLNTEAFF
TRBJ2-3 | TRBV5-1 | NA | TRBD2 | TGCGCCAGCAGCTTAGCGGGGTTGACAGATACGCAGTATTTT | CASSLAGLTDTQYF
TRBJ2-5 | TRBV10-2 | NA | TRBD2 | TGCGCCAGCCGGGCTAGCGGGAGAATAAATTCCGGAGAGACCCAGTACTTC | CASRASGRINSGETQYF
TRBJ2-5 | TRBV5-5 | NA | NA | TGTGCCAGCAGGGTAACATCCCAAGAGACCCAGTACTTC | CASRVTSQETQYF
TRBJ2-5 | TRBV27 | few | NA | TGTGCCAGCAGTTTCGGTCTGCAGAGGGAGACCCAGTACTTC | CASSFGLQRETQYF
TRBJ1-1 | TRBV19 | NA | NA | TGTGCCAGTAGTGCATTTATGAGGTCTGAAGCTTTCTTT | CASSAFMRSEAFF
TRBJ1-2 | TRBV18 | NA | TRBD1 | TGTGCCAGCTCACCTGGACAGGGGGCATGGTATGGCTACACCTTC | CASSPGQGAWYGYTF
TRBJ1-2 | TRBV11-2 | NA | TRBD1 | TGTGCCAGCAGCTCCCGACAGGGGGGGGGAGGCTACACCTTC | CASSSRQGGGGYTF
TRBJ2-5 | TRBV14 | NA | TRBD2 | TGTGCCAGCAGCCAAGATAGCACTAGCGGGGGCGAAGAGACCCAGTACTTC | CASSQDSTSGGEETQYF
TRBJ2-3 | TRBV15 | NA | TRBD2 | TGTGCCACCAGCATGAATGCGGGGGTGGCAGATACGCAGTATTTT | CATSMNAGVADTQYF
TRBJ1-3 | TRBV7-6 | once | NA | TGTGCCAGCAGCTTACTTCTAACCGGGACAACTGGAAACACCATATATTTT | CASSLLLTGTTGNTIYF
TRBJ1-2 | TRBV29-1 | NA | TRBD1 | TGCAGCGTTGTGGACAGGGGGACATCCTATGGCTACACCTTC | CSVVDRGTSYGYTF
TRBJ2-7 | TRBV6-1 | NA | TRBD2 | TGTGCCAGCAGTGAAGCAGTCTGGGGACTAGCGGGATTC | CASSEAVWGLAGF
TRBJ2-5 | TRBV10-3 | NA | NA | TGTGCCATCGGACAGCGGGGAAAAGAGACCCAGTACTTC | CAIGQRGKETQYF
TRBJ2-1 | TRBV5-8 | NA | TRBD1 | TGTGCCAGCAGCTTGGGGACAGGGTTGGGAGCGGGTCTACTCAATGAGCAGTTCTTC | CASSLGTGLGAGLLNEQFF
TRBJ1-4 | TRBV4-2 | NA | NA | TGTGCCAGCAGCCAAGAAGAGGGCCAGAGAAGTAATGAAAAACTGTTTTTT | CASSQEEGQRSNEKLFF
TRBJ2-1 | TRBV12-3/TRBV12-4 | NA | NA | TGTGCCAGCAGCTACCCCCCAGACAGGGAGCAGTTCTTC | CASSYPPDREQFF
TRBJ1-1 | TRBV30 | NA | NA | TGTGCCTGGACCCTCCCGGGGATGGGCGCTTTCTTT | CAWTLPGMGAFF
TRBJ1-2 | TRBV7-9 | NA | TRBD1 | TGTGCCAGCAGCTTAATGGGACAGCACGATGGCTACACCTTC | CASSLMGQHDGYTF
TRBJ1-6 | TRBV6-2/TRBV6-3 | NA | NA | TGTGCCAGCAGTTATGGCCGCCGAGGGTCTTATAATTCACCCCTCCACTTT | CASSYGRRGSYNSPLHF
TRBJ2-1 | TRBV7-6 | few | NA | TGTGCCAGCAGCGTACAGTTTAGCTCCTACAATGAGCAGTTCTTC | CASSVQFSSYNEQFF
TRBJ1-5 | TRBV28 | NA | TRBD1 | TGTGCCAGCAGTTTGGGACAGTTCAATCAGCCCCAGCATTTT | CASSLGQFNQPQHF
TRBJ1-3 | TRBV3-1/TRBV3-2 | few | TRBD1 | TGTGCCAGCAGCCAATTTGGGACAGGGAGCTCTGGAAACACCATATATTTT | CASSQFGTGSSGNTIYF
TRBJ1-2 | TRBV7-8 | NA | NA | TGTGCCAGCAGCTTAGATTCAGGGTCCTATGGCTACACCTTC | CASSLDSGSYGYTF
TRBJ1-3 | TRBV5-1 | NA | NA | TGCGCCAGCAGCGCCGGGACTGATGGGGGAAACACCATATATTTT | CASSAGTDGGNTIYF
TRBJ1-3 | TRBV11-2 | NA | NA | TGTGCCAGCAGTTCCAGGGACTCTGGAAACACCATATATTTT | CASSSRDSGNTIYF